The rows below give T cell receptor beta chains drawn from one sample of a study of Ad26.COV2.S vaccination and SARS-CoV-2 variants. Measured with immunoSEQ multiplex PCR; TCRdb has only the in-frame clones, and not every one. The table has over 400,000 clones, approximately 90% seen once. The sample consisted of peripheral blood, taken in a trial of Ad26.COV2.S vaccine versus placebo. Source of these receptors: a person between 18 and 65 years old who received the Ad26.COV2.S COVID-19 vaccine or a placebo. Both conserved end residues are part of each CDR3. The D gene is left open where the match is weak. Clone size is stated in some rows and not others, as once, few, many or a class when expanded.

CDR3 protein | CDR3 DNA | clone size | D gene | J gene | V gene
CASSPGQGHYEQYF | TGTGCCAGCAGCCCGGGACAGGGGCACTACGAGCAGTACTTC | NA | TRBD1 | TRBJ2-7 | TRBV27
CASSYGLAGASYEQYF | TGTGCCAGCAGTTATGGACTAGCGGGAGCTTCCTACGAGCAGTACTTC | NA | TRBD2 | TRBJ2-7 | TRBV6-5
CASSDRTGGRGITDTQYF | TGCGCCAGCAGCGATCGCACCGGGGGGAGGGGAATCACAGATACGCAGTATTTT | NA | TRBD2 | TRBJ2-3 | TRBV5-1
CASSLWGEGAFF | TGTGCCAGCAGCTTGTGGGGGGAAGGAGCTTTCTTT | once | NA | TRBJ1-1 | TRBV5-6
CASSLSNLVQYF | TGTGCCAGCAGCTTATCCAACTTGGTGCAGTACTTC | NA | NA | TRBJ2-7 | TRBV11-2
CASSLFQPQHF | TGTGCCAGCAGCTTATTTCAGCCCCAGCATTTT | NA | NA | TRBJ1-5 | TRBV7-9
CASSLESGARSTGELFF | TGTGCCAGCAGCTTAGAAAGCGGGGCGCGGTCTACCGGGGAGCTGTTTTTT | NA | TRBD2 | TRBJ2-2 | TRBV7-2
CASSQVGSKASYGYTF | TGCGCCAGCAGCCAAGTGGGGTCAAAGGCAAGCTATGGCTACACCTTC | few | NA | TRBJ1-2 | TRBV4-3
CASSPYLATEAFF | TGTGCCAGCTCACCGTATTTAGCCACTGAAGCTTTCTTT | NA | NA | TRBJ1-1 | TRBV18
CASSPRLEQFF | TGTGCCAGCAGTCCCCGGTTGGAGCAGTTCTTC | NA | NA | TRBJ2-1 | TRBV28
CASSFELSNYGYTF | TGTGCCAGCAGCTTCGAATTGAGTAACTATGGCTACACCTTC | NA | NA | TRBJ1-2 | TRBV5-5
CASSQGVGGRTGNTIYF | TGCGCCAGCAGCCAAGGTGTTGGAGGGAGGACTGGAAACACCATATATTTT | NA | NA | TRBJ1-3 | TRBV4-3
CASSPPQNYGYTF | TGTGCCAGCAGCCCCCCACAAAACTATGGCTACACCTTC | NA | NA | TRBJ1-2 | TRBV6-2/TRBV6-3
CASSLQGPPYEQYF | TGCGCCAGCAGCCTACAGGGGCCCCCCTACGAGCAGTACTTC | NA | TRBD1 | TRBJ2-7 | TRBV5-1
CASSLRLDQPQHF | TGTGCCAGCAGCCTCAGGCTGGATCAGCCCCAGCATTTT | NA | NA | TRBJ1-5 | TRBV7-9
CATSRGQGSYNEQFF | TGTGCCACCAGCAGGGGACAGGGGTCCTACAATGAGCAGTTCTTC | NA | TRBD1 | TRBJ2-1 | TRBV15
CASSQVPRGSYNEQFF | TGTGCCAGCAGCCAAGTCCCCCGGGGTTCCTACAATGAGCAGTTCTTC | NA | NA | TRBJ2-1 | TRBV4-2
CASSEQGGDTQYF | TGTGCCAGCAGCGAACAGGGCGGAGATACGCAGTATTTT | NA | NA | TRBJ2-3 | TRBV9
CASSYSGYYGYTF | TGTGCCAGCAGTTACTCAGGCTACTATGGCTACACCTTC | NA | NA | TRBJ1-2 | TRBV6-5
CATSDPRVGHDRYGYTF | TGTGCCACCAGTGACCCCAGGGTGGGGCATGATCGGTATGGCTACACCTTC | NA | NA | TRBJ1-2 | TRBV24-1
CASSYGSSGGTDTQYF | TGTGCCAGCAGTTACGGTTCTAGCGGGGGCACAGATACGCAGTATTTT | NA | TRBD2 | TRBJ2-3 | TRBV6-2/TRBV6-3
CASSQAGGGYNEQFF | TGCGCCAGCAGCCAAGCGGGGGGCGGTTACAATGAGCAGTTCTTC | NA | NA | TRBJ2-1 | TRBV4-3
CASSLAIAGVETQYF | TGTGCCAGCAGCTTAGCAATTGCAGGGGTGGAGACCCAGTACTTC | NA | NA | TRBJ2-5 | TRBV7-2
CASSIDSSSNQPQHF | TGTGCCAGTAGTATAGATTCTTCTTCGAATCAGCCCCAGCATTTT | few | NA | TRBJ1-5 | TRBV19
CASSQDRLAGGETQYF | TGCGCCAGCAGCCAAGATCGACTAGCGGGGGGAGAGACCCAGTACTTC | NA | TRBD2 | TRBJ2-5 | TRBV4-1
CASMTSGYNEQFF | TGTGCCAGCATGACTAGCGGGTACAATGAGCAGTTCTTC | NA | TRBD2 | TRBJ2-1 | TRBV2
CATSERDSNQPQHF | TGTGCCACCAGTGAGAGAGACAGCAATCAGCCCCAGCATTTT | NA | NA | TRBJ1-5 | TRBV24-1
CASRPYETQYF | TGTGCCAGCAGACCCTATGAGACCCAGTACTTC | NA | NA | TRBJ2-5 | TRBV2
CASGTGGVTDTQYF | TGCGCCAGCGGGACAGGGGGGGTCACAGATACGCAGTATTTT | NA | TRBD1 | TRBJ2-3 | TRBV4-3
CAWSAPLGFRAYEQYF | TGTGCCTGGAGTGCTCCCTTGGGTTTTAGGGCCTACGAGCAGTACTTC | NA | NA | TRBJ2-7 | TRBV30
CASSPHRVSGNTIYF | TGTGCCAGCAGCCCCCACAGGGTCTCTGGAAACACCATATATTTT | NA | NA | TRBJ1-3 | TRBV3-1/TRBV3-2
CASSLSQGTQYF | TGTGCCAGCAGCTTGTCACAAGGGACCCAGTACTTC | NA | NA | TRBJ2-5 | TRBV5-6
CASSLLGGHNEQFF | TGTGCCAGCAGCCTCCTGGGGGGGCACAATGAGCAGTTCTTC | NA | NA | TRBJ2-1 | TRBV6-2/TRBV6-3
CASSYRDRGRFFANTGELFF | TGCGCCAGCAGCTATCGGGACAGGGGCCGTTTCTTCGCGAACACCGGGGAGCTGTTTTTT | NA | TRBD1 | TRBJ2-2 | TRBV5-1
CASSYSGAGGYEQYF | TGTGCCAGCAGTTACTCTGGCGCGGGGGGCTACGAGCAGTACTTC | NA | TRBD2 | TRBJ2-7 | TRBV6-2/TRBV6-3
CASSLDLEQGNEQFF | TGTGCCAGCAGCTTAGATCTTGAGCAGGGCAATGAGCAGTTCTTC | NA | NA | TRBJ2-1 | TRBV11-3
CASSYRTRRDNQPQHF | TGTGCCAGCAGTTATCGTACGCGCAGGGACAATCAGCCCCAGCATTTT | NA | NA | TRBJ1-5 | TRBV6-6
CASTLSYNEQFF | TGTGCCAGCACCTTGAGTTACAATGAGCAGTTCTTC | NA | NA | TRBJ2-1 | TRBV28
CASSLQQGSNYGYTF | TGTGCCAGCAGCCTTCAACAGGGTTCTAACTATGGCTACACCTTC | NA | NA | TRBJ1-2 | TRBV7-2
CATSSGGSYQETQYF | TGTGCCACCAGCTCCGGGGGATCCTACCAAGAGACCCAGTACTTC | once | NA | TRBJ2-5 | TRBV9
CASSHTGEKLFF | TGTGCCAGCAGCCACACCGGTGAAAAACTGTTTTTT | NA | NA | TRBJ1-4 | TRBV7-9
CASKGPGANVLTF | TGTGCCAGCAAGGGGCCAGGGGCCAACGTCCTGACTTTC | NA | NA | TRBJ2-6 | TRBV6-5
CASSFPGFGYTF | TGTGCTAGCAGCTTCCCGGGATTCGGCTACACCTTC | NA | NA | TRBJ1-2 | TRBV7-7
CASSPGTQRRYEQFF | TGTGCCAGCAGCCCCGGGACTCAGAGACGCTATGAGCAGTTCTTC | few | NA | TRBJ2-1 | TRBV11-2
CASSPEWGSYNEQFF | TGTGCCAGCAGTCCGGAATGGGGCTCCTACAATGAGCAGTTCTTC | NA | NA | TRBJ2-1 | TRBV27
CARGLAGWYEQYF | TGCGCCAGGGGTTTGGCAGGGTGGTACGAGCAGTACTTC | NA | NA | TRBJ2-7 | TRBV10-1